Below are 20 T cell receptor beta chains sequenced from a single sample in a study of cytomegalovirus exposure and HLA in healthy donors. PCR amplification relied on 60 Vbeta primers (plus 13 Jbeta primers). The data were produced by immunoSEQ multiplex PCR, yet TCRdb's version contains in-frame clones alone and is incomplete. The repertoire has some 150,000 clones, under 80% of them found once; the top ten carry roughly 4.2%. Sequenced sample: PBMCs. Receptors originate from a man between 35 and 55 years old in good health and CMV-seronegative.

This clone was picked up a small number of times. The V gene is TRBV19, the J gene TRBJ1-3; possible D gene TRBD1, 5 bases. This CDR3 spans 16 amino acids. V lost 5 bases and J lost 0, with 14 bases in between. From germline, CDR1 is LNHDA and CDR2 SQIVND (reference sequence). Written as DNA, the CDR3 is TGTGCCAGTAGTCACGCAACAGGAATCTCTGGAAACACCATATATTTT. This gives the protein CASSHATGISGNTIYF.

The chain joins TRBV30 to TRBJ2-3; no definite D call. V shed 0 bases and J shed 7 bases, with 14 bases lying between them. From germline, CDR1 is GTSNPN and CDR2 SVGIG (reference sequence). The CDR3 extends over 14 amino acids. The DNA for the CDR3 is TGTGCCTGGAGTGTAGAATGGCAAGAAAATACGCAGTATTTT. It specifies CAWSVEWQENTQYF.

The CDR3 sequence: CASSSRQGSLTGELFF. CDR3 in DNA: TGTGCCAGCAGCTCGAGACAGGGTAGTCTCACCGGGGAGCTGTTTTTT. The gene calls are TRBV7-8 and TRBJ2-2, with 7 positions matching TRBD1. This CDR3 is 16 amino acids long. With V trimmed by 4 bases and J by 4 bases, 9 bases remained unmatched. The germline V gene encodes CDR1 SGHVS and CDR2 FQNEAQ.

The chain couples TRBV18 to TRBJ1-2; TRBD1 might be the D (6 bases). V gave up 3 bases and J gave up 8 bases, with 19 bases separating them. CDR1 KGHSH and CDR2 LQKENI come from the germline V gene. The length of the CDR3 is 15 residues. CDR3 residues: CASSPSTGIGDGYTF. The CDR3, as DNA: TGTGCCAGCTCACCTAGTACAGGGATTGGCGACGGCTACACCTTC.

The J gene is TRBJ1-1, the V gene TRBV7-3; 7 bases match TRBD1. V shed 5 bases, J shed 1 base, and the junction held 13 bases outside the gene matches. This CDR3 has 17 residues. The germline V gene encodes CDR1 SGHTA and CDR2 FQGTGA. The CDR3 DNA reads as TGTGCCAGCAGCGCCTCCACGCCGGGACAGAAGAACACTGAAGCTTTCTTT. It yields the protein CASSASTPGQKNTEAFF.

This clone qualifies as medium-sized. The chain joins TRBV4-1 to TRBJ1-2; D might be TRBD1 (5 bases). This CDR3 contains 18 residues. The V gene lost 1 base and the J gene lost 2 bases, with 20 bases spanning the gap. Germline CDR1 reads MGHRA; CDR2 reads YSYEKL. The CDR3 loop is CASSQVAGDFTPNYGYTF. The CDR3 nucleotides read TGCGCCAGCAGCCAAGTGGCGGGGGATTTCACTCCAAACTATGGCTACACCTTC.

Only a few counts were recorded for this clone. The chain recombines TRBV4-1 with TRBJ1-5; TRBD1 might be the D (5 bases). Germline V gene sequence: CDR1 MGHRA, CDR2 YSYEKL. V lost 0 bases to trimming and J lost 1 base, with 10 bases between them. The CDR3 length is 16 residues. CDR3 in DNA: TGCGCCAGCAGCCAAGACGTCGACAGAAGCAATCAGCCCCAGCATTTT. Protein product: CASSQDVDRSNQPQHF.

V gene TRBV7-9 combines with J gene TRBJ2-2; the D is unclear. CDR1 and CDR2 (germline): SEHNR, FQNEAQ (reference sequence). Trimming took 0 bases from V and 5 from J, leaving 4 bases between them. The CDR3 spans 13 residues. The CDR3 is CASSLAGTGELFF. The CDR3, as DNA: TGTGCCAGCAGCTTAGCCGGGACCGGGGAGCTGTTTTTT. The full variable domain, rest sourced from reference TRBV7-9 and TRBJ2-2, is DTGVSQNPRHKITKRGQNVTFRCDPISEHNRLYWYRQTLGQGPEFLTYFQNEAQLEKSRLLSDRFSAERPKGSFSTLEIQRTEQGDSAMYLCASSLAGTGELFFGEGSRLTVL.

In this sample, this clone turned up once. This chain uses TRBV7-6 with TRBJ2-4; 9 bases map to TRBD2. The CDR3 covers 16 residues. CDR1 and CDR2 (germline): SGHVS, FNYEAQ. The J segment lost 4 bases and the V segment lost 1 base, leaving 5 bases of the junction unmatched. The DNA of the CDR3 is TGTGCCAGCAGCTTAGAGACCAGCGGGGGGAAAAACATTCAGTACTTC. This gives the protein CASSLETSGGKNIQYF.

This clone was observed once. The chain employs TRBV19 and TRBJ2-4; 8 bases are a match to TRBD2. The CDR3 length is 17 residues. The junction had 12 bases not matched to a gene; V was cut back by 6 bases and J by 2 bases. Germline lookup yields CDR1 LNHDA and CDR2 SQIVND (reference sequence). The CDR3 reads CASSPLEPGGPKNIQYF. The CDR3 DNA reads TGTGCCAGTAGCCCTCTTGAGCCGGGGGGGCCCAAAAACATTCAGTACTTC.

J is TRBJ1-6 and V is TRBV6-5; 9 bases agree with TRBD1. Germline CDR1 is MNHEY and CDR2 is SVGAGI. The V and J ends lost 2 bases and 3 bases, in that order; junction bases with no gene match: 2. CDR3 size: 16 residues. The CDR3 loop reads CASSYDRGNYNSPLHF. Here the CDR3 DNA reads TGTGCCAGCAGTTACGACAGGGGGAACTATAATTCACCCCTCCACTTT.

The CDR3 sequence is CASSLATGGVNEQFF. CDR3 nucleotide sequence: TGTGCCAGCAGCTTGGCCACGGGGGGGGTCAATGAGCAGTTCTTC. The chain carries TRBV5-6 and TRBJ2-1, with TRBD2 matching over 8 bases. Germline CDR1 is SGHDT and CDR2 is YYEEEE. CDR3 length: 15 residues. Trimming removed 0 bases from V and 6 bases from J; junction bases left unmatched: 5. The whole variable domain, filled in from reference TRBV5-6 and TRBJ2-1, reads DAGVTQSPTHLIKTRGQQVTLRCSPKSGHDTVSWYQQALGQGPQFIFQYYEEEERQRGNFPDRFSGHQFPNYSSELNVNALLLGDSALYLCASSLATGGVNEQFFGPGTRLTVL.

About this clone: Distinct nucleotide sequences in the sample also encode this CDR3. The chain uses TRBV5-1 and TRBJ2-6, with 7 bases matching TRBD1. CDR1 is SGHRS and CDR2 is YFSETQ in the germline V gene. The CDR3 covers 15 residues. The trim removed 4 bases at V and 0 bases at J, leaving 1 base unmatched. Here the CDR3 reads CASSGTVSGANVLTF. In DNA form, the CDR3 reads TGCGCCAGCAGCGGGACAGTCTCTGGGGCCAACGTCCTGACTTTC.

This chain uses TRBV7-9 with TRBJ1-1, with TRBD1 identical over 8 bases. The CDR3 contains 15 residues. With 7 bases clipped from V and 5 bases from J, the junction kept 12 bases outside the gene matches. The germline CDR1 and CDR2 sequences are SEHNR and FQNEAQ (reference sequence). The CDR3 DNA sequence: TGTGCCAGCACCAAGGACGCCAGGGGGCTAACTGAAGCTTTCTTT. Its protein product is CASTKDARGLTEAFF.

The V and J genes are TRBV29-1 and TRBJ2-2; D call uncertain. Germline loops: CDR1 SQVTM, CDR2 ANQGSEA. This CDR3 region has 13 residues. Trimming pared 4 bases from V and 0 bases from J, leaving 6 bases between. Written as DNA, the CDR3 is TGCAGCGTTGCCAGGCCGAACACCGGGGAGCTGTTTTTT. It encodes CSVARPNTGELFF.

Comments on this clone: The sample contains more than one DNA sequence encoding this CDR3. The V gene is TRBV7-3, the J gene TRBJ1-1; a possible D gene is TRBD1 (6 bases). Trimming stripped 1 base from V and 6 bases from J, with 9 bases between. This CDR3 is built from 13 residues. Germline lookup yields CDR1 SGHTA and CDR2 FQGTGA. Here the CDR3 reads CASSLREGAEAFF. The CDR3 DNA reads TGTGCCAGCAGCTTAAGGGAGGGGGCTGAAGCTTTCTTT.

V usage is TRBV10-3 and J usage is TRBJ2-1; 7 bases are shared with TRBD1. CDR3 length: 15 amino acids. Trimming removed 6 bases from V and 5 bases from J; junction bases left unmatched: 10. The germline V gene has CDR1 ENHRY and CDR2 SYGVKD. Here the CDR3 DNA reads TGTGCCATCAGGCCATGGGGACAGCGAGACAATGAGCAGTTCTTC. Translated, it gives CAIRPWGQRDNEQFF.

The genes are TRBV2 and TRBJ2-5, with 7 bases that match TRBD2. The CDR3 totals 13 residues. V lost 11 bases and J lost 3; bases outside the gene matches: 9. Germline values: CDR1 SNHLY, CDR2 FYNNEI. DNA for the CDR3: TGTGCCGTTCCTCCGGGGGGAAAAGAGACCCAGTACTTC. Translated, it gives CAVPPGGKETQYF.

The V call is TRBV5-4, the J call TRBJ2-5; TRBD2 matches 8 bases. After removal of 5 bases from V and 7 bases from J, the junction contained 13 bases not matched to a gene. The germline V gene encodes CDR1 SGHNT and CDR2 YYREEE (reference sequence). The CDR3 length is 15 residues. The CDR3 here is CASSEGGGLLGTQYF. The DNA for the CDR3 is TGTGCCAGCAGTGAAGGCGGGGGGCTATTGGGGACCCAGTACTTC.

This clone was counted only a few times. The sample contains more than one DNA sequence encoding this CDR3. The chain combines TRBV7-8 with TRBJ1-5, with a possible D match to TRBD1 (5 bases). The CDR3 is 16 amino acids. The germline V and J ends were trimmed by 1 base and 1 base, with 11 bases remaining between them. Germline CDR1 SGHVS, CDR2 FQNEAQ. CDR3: CASSLGGRVSNQPQHF. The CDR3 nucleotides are TGTGCCAGCAGCTTAGGGGGCCGGGTCAGCAATCAGCCCCAGCATTTT.